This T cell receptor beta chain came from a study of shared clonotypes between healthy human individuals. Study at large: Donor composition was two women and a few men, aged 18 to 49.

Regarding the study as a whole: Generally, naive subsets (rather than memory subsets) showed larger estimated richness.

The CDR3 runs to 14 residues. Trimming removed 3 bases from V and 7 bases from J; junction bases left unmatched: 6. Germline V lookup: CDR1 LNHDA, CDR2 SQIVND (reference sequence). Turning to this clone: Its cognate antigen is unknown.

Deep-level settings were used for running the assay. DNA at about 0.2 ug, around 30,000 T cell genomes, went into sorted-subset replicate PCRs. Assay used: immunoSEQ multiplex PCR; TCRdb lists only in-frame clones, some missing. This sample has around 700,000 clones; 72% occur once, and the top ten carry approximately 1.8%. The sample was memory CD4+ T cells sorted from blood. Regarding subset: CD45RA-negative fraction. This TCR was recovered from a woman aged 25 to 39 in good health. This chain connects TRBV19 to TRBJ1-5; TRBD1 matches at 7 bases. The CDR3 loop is CASSMRTGEQPQHF. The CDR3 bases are TGTGCCAGTAGTATGAGAACAGGGGAACAGCCCCAGCATTTT.